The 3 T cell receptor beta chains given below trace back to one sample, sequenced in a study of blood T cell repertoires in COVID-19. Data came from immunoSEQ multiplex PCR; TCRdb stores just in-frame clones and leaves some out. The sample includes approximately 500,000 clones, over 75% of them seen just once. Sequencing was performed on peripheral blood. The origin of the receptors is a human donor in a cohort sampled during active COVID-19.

The CDR3 here is CASDGANVTEAFF. The CDR3 coding sequence is TGTGCCTCCGACGGAGCGAACGTCACTGAAGCTTTCTTT. The V call is TRBV12-3 or TRBV12-4, the J call TRBJ1-1, with no clear D. This CDR3 is built from 13 residues. Trimming took 11 bases from V and 4 from J, leaving 17 bases between them.

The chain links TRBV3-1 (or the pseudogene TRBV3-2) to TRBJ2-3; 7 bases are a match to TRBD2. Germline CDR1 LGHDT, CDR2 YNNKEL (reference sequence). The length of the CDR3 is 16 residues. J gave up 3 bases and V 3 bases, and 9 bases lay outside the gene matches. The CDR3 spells CASSHNGGTETDTQYF. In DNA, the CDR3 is TGTGCCAGCAGCCATAACGGGGGGACTGAGACAGATACGCAGTATTTT.

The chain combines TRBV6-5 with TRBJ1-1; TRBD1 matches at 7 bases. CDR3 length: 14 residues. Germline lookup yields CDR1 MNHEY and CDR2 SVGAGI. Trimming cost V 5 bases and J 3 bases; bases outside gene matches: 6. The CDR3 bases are TGTGCCAGCAGTCCCACAGGGGAGGACACTGAAGCTTTCTTT. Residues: CASSPTGEDTEAFF.